This is a list of T cell receptor beta chains from one sample in a study of T cell responses to AZD1222 COVID-19 vaccine. TCRdb's table, derived via immunoSEQ multiplex PCR, lists solely in-frame clones and lacks some. The data hold around 20,000 clones, with about four fifths observed a single time. The sequences come from peripheral blood, collected 28 days after the second AZD1222 dose. These receptor sequences come from an adult who received the AZD1222 COVID-19 vaccine. The conserved cysteine and the conserved F or W are not part of the CDR3 here. Size values are once, few and many counts, or a class for expanded clones, and some rows have none.

clone_size	v_call	cdr3_aa
NA	TRBV5-1	ASSLEQIYGYT
NA	TRBV7-9	ASSQVGGTDTQY
NA	TRBV7-2	ASRAWGSTDTQY
NA	TRBV4-3	ASSQDRLNSPLH
NA	TRBV7-2	ASKSRGLGTEAF
NA	TRBV2	ASSPGTGPEDGYT
NA	TRBV9	ASSVGMAGETQY
NA	TRBV3-1/TRBV3-2	ASSPTRTSGPTDTQY
medium-sized	TRBV27	ASSPTPGPLSYEQY
NA	TRBV9	ASSVGGRDTQY
NA	TRBV5-4	ASSQPGTGLDEQY
NA	TRBV7-8	ASSLYTSGSIVYEQY
once	TRBV12-3/TRBV12-4	ASGYNSGNTIY
NA	TRBV7-2	ASSFEQF
once	TRBV9	ASSSLTGRGEKLF
NA	TRBV14	ASISDGINQPQH
NA	TRBV4-2	ASSQFGQGIAVNEQF